The entry below describes one T cell receptor (beta chain). The specificity of this receptor is unknown. No clone much larger than this one lies a single base away; base qualities are absent. Genomic DNA was isolated using the Qiagen DNeasy kit from unsorted PBMCs as well as from negatively selected CD4+ and CD8+ fractions. Amplification of TCR beta CDR3 regions was done by immunoSEQ multiplex PCR with primers that anneal to V and J segments. Amplification bias was minimized using a synthetic immune receptor repertoire, and residual bias was removed computationally after sequencing. Per the original workflow: Custom Python scripts were used to quantify repertoire diversity as the Shannon entropy index. Unsorted, CD4+ and CD8+ repertoires were analyzed separately, except for combined analyses in which CD4+ and CD8+ sequences were merged in silico. A clone was considered expanded if an increase in frequency of at least 2-fold after treatment relative to C1D1 was found, and a pseudocount of 0.5 was applied to clones undetected at baseline. Singleton clones were defined as clones with 0 or 1 copy at C1D1, and non-singleton clones were defined as clones with 2 or more copies. Clones expanded in unsorted samples were annotated as CD4+, CD8+ or unknown by matching protein sequences in sorted samples from the same patient. Wilcoxon tests on paired samples were used to test changes in diversity from C1D1 to C4D1. Imported from immuneACCESS, the table was reduced by TCRdb to in-frame sequences with V and J called. These copies leave out some clones; in studies compared against another copy, an unresolved V gene accounts for under half, and the cause of the remainder is not known. The V and J calls and clone size were taken over from that table, and D and trimming were inferred from the DNA. Present in this sample are tens of thousands of clones, just under 80% of which were seen just once. The top ten constitute 30% to 45% of the sample.

The record originates from a study of PD-1 blockade in classical Hodgkin lymphoma (dated by TCRdb to 2018 to 2021). As for the study more broadly: Nivolumab dosing was 3 mg/kg intravenously every 2 weeks, continuing until either disease progression or unacceptable toxicity. The study used TCR beta sequencing and CyTOF to define a peripheral blood immune signature of response to PD-1 blockade in classical Hodgkin lymphoma. Overall results and qualifications from the work: Lower diversity was seen in patients whose nivolumab began less than 1 year after ASCT, and these patients were left out of later analyses so that immune reconstitution would not confound the results. CD4+ but not CD8+ TCR diversity rose significantly by C4D1 (p=0.0027 vs p=0.16), most apparent in complete responders (p=0.02). Only a single clinical trial cohort was studied, and what caused the repertoire differences, possibly disease activity or prior therapy, remained undefined. Among trial patients, those achieving complete response had baseline diversity similar to that of newly diagnosed patients, while diversity was significantly lower in partial responders and progressors. Baseline TCR diversity was reported as lower in newly diagnosed patients than in healthy donors, and lower still in relapsed/refractory patients.

CDR1 and CDR2, per the germline V gene, are SGDLS and YYNGEE. After removal of 0 bases from V and 4 bases from J, the junction retains 5 bases not matched to a gene. Inclusive of the bounding cysteine and phenylalanine, the CDR3 is 15 residues long. Kept here is only the CDR3 DNA, which spans 45 bases and is read in frame from base 1. The sample's time point label, decoded: cycle 4 day 1 (C4D1), after 6 weeks of nivolumab. Relapse after autologous stem cell transplantation had occurred in all trial patients, and cohorts A, B and C were distinguished by prior brentuximab vedotin exposure. The trial cohort comprised 56 patients with relapsed/refractory classical Hodgkin lymphoma whose best overall responses were complete response, partial response or progressive disease. In the multi-cohort phase II CheckMate 205 trial, trial patients received single-agent nivolumab. An independent review committee assessed best overall response by applying the 2007 International Working Group response criteria. PBMCs from the trial were collected at three points: immediately before nivolumab initiation (C1D1), and during therapy at cycle 2 day 1 and cycle 4 day 1. Peripheral blood was collected in 8 mL Vacutainer Cell Preparation Tubes, from which PBMCs were isolated by centrifugation and then cryopreserved.

The source material was peripheral blood mononuclear cells (PBMCs), sampled before the fourth cycle of nivolumab. This TCR was sampled from a human donor with classical Hodgkin lymphoma. The V and J segments used are TRBV9 and TRBJ2-5; 8 junctional bases match TRBD1. The nucleotide sequence is given as TGTGCCAGCAGCGTAGGAGGACAGGGTGCAGAGACCCAGTACTTC. The encoded protein is CASSVGGQGAETQYF.